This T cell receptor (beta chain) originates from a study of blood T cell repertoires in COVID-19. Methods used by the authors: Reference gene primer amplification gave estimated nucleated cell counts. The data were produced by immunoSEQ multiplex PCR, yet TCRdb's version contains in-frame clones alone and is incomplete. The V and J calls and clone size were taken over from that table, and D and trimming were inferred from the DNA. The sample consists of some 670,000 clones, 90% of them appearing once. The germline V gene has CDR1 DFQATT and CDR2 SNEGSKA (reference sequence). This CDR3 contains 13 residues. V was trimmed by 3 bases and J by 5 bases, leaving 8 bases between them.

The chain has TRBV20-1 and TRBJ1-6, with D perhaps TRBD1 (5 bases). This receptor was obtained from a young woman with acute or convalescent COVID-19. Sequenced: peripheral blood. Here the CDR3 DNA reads TGCAGTGCTAGTGAGGACAATAATTCACCCCTCCACTTT. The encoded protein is CSASEDNNSPLHF.